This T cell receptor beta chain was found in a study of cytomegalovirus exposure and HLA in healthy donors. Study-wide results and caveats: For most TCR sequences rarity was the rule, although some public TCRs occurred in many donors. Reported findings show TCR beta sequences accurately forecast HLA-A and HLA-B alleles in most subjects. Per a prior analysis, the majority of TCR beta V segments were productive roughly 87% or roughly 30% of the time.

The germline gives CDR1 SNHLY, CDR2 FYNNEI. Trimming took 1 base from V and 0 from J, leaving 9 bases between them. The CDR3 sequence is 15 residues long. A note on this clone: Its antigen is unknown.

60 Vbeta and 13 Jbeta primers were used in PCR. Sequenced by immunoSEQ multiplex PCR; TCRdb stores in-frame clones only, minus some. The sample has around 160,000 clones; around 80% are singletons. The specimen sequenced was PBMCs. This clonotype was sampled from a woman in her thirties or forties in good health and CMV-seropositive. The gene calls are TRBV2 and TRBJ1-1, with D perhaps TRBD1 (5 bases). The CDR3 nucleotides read TGTGCCAGCAGTGAAGGGACAAACCTGAACACTGAAGCTTTCTTT. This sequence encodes CASSEGTNLNTEAFF.